These 9 T cell receptor beta chains share one sample of origin, sequenced in a study of T cells expressing NK-cell markers. TCRdb re-called the 5' RACE reads and shows each CDR3 protein once, DNA omitted. The sample data list some 600,000 distinct CDR3 sequences. The sample taken for sequencing was blood T cells: a sorted CD56 or NKG2C T cell subset, CD4+ or CD8+ T cells, or bulk PBMC T cells (not recorded which). The receptor source for this set is a man between 18 and 29 years old in good health.

V is TRBV9 and J is TRBJ2-3; lacking DNA, the TRBD2 call made by TCRdb goes unchecked. The CDR3 sequence is 16 residues long. Germline lookup yields CDR1 SGDLS and CDR2 YYNGEE. This chain's CDR3 is CASSRVTSGRIDTQYF.

V and J are TRBV6-1 and TRBJ1-1. This CDR3 has 13 residues. Germline V gene data show CDR1 as MNHNS and CDR2 as SASEGT. This CDR3 is CASPRAVNTEAFF.

The chain has TRBV4-3 and TRBJ2-3. The germline V gene has CDR1 LGHNA and CDR2 YSLEER. This CDR3 spans 17 amino acids. This CDR3 is CASSQQDTITKGDTQYF.

The rearrangement links TRBV29-1 to TRBJ2-5. The V gene's germline CDR1 is SQVTM and CDR2 ANQGSEA. The CDR3 has 13 residues. CDR3 region: CSVEGRLQETQYF.

The chain has TRBV2 and TRBJ2-3; the TCRdb call, TRBD2, lacks DNA for checking. Per the germline V gene, CDR1 is SNHLY and CDR2 is FYNNEI. This CDR3 spans 14 amino acids. The CDR3 reads CASRKLAEGDTQYF.

J is TRBJ2-1 and V is TRBV25-1; TCRdb proposes TRBD2, but this gene call is untestable without DNA. The CDR3 loop spans 15 amino acids. Germline values: CDR1 MGHDK, CDR2 SYGVNS. The CDR3 sequence is CASSEFAGAALSQFF.

This rearrangement joins TRBV6-6 to TRBJ2-1; checking the TCRdb D call of TRBD1 is not possible without DNA. Germline V gene lookup returns CDR1 MNHNY and CDR2 SVGAGI (reference sequence). CDR3 length: 13 residues. CDR3 amino acids: CASSYSPGDEQFF.

The chain links TRBV18 to TRBJ2-3; TCRdb calls TRBD1, which cannot be checked without DNA. The CDR3 is made up of 15 amino acids. The V gene's germline CDR1 is KGHSH and CDR2 LQKENI. CDR3 region: CASSPQGPGTDTQYF.

The V call is TRBV3-1, the J call TRBJ2-2; the D gene TCRdb calls, TRBD2, cannot be checked with no DNA. Germline CDR1 LGHDT, CDR2 YNNKEL (reference sequence). The CDR3 covers 17 residues. CDR3 sequence reads: CASSPLAGGSDTGELFF.